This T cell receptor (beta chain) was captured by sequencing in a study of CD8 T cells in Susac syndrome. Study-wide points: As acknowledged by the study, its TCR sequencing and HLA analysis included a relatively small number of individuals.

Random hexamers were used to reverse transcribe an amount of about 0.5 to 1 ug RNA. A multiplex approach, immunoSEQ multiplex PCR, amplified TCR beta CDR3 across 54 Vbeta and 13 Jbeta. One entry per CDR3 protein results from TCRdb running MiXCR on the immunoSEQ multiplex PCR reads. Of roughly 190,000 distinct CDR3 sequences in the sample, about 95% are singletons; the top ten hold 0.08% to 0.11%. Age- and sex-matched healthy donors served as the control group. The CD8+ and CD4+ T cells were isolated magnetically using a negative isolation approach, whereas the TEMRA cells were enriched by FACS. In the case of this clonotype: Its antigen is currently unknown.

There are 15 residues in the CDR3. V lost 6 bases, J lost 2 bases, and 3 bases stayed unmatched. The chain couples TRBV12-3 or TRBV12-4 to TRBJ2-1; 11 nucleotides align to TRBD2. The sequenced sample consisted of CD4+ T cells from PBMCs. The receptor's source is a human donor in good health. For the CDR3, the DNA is TGTGCCAGCAGACAACTAGCGGGAGCCTACAATGAGCAGTTCTTC. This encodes CASRQLAGAYNEQFF.